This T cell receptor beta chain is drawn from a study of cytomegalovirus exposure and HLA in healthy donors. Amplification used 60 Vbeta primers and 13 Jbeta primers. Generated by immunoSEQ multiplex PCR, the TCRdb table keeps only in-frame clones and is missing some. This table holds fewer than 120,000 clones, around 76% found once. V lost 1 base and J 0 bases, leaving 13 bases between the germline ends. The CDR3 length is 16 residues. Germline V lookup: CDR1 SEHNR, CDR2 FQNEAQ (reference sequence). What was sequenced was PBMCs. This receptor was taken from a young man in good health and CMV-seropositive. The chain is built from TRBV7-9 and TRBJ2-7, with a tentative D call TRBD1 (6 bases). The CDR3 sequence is CASSLVWDKDSYEQYF. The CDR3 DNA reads TGTGCCAGCAGCTTAGTTTGGGACAAGGACTCCTACGAGCAGTACTTC.